This T cell receptor beta chain was sequenced in a study of blood T cell repertoires in COVID-19. Turning to the study itself: Both acute and convalescent COVID-19 samples were obtained from the United States, Italy and Spain. T cells, B-cell-depleted T cells, or PBMCs supplied cDNA or gDNA.

The CDR3 runs to 15 residues. Trimming pared 2 bases from V and 1 base from J, leaving 11 bases between. The germline gives CDR1 SGHRS, CDR2 YFSETQ. Source study methods: It was from reference gene primer amplification that nucleated cell counts were estimated. The data were produced by immunoSEQ multiplex PCR, yet TCRdb's version contains in-frame clones alone and is incomplete. D and trimming were read from the DNA, whereas the V and J calls and clone size are those reported in that table. The sample yields about 120,000 clones, over 70% seen once. This chain links TRBV5-1 with TRBJ2-3, with a possible D match to TRBD2 (6 bases). The sample was peripheral blood. This TCR was sampled from a man aged 65 to 79 with acute or convalescent COVID-19. This CDR3 is CASSLVLARTDTQYF. The CDR3, as DNA: TGCGCCAGCAGCTTAGTACTAGCCCGCACAGATACGCAGTATTTT.